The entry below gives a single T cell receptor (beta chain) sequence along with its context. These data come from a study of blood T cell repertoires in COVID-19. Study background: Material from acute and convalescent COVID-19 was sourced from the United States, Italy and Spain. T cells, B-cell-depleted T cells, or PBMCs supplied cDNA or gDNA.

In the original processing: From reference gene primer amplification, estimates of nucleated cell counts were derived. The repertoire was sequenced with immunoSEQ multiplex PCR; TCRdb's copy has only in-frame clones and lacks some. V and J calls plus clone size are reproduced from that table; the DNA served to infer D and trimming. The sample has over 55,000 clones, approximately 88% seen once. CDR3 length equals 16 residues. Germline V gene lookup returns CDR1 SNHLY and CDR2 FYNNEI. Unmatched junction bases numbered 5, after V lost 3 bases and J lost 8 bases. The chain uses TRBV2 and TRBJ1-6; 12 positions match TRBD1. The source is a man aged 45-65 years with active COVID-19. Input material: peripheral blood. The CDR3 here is CASSDAGTGGDSPLHF. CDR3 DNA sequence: TGTGCCAGCAGTGACGCAGGGACAGGGGGCGATTCACCCCTCCACTTT. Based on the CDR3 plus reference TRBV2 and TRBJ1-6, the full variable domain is EPEVTQTPSHQVTQMGQEVILRCVPISNHLYFYWYRQILGQKVEFLVSFYNNEISEKSEIFDDQFSVERPDGSNFTLKIRSTKLEDSAMYFCASSDAGTGGDSPLHFGNGTRLTVT.